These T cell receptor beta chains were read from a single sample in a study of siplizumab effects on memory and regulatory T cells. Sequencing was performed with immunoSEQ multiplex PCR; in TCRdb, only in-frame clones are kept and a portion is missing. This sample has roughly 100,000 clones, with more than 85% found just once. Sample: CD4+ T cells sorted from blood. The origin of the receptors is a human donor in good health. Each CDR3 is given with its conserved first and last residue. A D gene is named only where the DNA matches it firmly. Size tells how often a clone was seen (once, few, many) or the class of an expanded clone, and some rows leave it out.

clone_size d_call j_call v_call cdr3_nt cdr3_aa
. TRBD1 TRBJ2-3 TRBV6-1 TGTGCCAGCAGCGCGACAGGGGATACGCAGTATTTT CASSATGDTQYF
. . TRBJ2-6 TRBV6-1 TGTGCCACCACCTTAGCTGGGGCCAACGTCCTGACTTTC CATTLAGANVLTF
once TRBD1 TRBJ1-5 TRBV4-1 TGCGCCAGCAGCAACCGGGACAGGGGTTTTCGAGGTCAGCCCCAGCATTTT CASSNRDRGFRGQPQHF
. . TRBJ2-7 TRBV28 TGTGCCAGCAGTTTACAGAATCCAACCTACGAGCAGTACTTC CASSLQNPTYEQYF
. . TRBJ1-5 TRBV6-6 TGTGCCAGCAGTCTCACAGGTACCAATCAGCCCCAGCATTTT CASSLTGTNQPQHF
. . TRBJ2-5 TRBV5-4 TGTGCCAGCAGCTTGGCCGGGGAGACCCAGTACTTC CASSLAGETQYF
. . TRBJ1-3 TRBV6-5 TGTGCCAGCAGTTACTCGAGTATGAGGGCTGGAAACACCATATATTTT CASSYSSMRAGNTIYF
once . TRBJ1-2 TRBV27 TGTGCCAGCAGTTCTACTGCCGGGGGAGGGGTCGGCTATGGCTACACCTTC CASSSTAGGGVGYGYTF
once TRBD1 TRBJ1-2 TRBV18 TGTGCCAGCTCACAGGACAGGATCAGCTATGGCTACACCTTC CASSQDRISYGYTF
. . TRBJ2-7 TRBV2 TGTGCCAGCAGACAGAGGAGACCTTCGGAGCAGTACTTC CASRQRRPSEQYF
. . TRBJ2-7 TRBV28 TGTGCCAGCATGTCGGGAACCGCCTTCTACGAGCAGTACTTC CASMSGTAFYEQYF
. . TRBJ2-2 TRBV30 TGTGCCTGGCTCCCGGGACGGAACACCGGGGAGCTGTTTTTT CAWLPGRNTGELFF
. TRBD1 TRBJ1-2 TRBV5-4 TGTGCCAGCAGCAAAGGACAGGCGCTTAACTATGGCTACACCTTC CASSKGQALNYGYTF
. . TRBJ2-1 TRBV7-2 TGTGCCAGCAGCTTAGCAGGGTATGGTGAGCAGTTCTTC CASSLAGYGEQFF
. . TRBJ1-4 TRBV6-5 TGTGCCAGCAGTTACTCGGGGGTCGGTGAAAAGGAAAAACTGTTTTTT CASSYSGVGEKEKLFF
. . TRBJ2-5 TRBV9 TGTGCCAGCAACAGGGAGGGGCGGCAAGAGACCCAGTACTTC CASNREGRQETQYF
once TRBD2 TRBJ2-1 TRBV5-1 TGCGCCAGCAGCTTTAGCGGGAGTCTCTACAATGAGCAGTTCTTC CASSFSGSLYNEQFF